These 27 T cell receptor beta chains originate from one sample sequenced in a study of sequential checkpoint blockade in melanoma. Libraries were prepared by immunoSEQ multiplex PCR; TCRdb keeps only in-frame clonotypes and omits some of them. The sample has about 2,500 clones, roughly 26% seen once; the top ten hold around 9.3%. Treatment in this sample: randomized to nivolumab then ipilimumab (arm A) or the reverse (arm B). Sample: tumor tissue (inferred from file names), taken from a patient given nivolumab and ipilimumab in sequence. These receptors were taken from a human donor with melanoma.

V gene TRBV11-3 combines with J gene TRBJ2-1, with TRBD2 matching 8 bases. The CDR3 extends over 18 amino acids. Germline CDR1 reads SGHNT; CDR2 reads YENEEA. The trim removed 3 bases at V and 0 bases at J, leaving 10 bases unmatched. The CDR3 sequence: CASSLRGLAPSSYNEQFF. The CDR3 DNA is TGTGCCAGCAGCTTGCGAGGACTAGCCCCGAGCTCCTACAATGAGCAGTTCTTC.

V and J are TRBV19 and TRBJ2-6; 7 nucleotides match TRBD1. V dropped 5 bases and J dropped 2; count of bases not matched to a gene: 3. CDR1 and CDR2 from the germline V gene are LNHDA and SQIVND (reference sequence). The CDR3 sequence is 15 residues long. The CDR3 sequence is CASSADRAGANVLTF. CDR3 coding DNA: TGTGCCAGTAGTGCAGACAGGGCTGGGGCCAACGTCCTGACTTTC.

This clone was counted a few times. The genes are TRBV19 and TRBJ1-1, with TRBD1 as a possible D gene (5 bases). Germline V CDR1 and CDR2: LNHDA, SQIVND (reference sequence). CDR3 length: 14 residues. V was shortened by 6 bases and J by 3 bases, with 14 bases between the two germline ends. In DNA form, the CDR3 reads TGTGCCAGTAGCTTCCAGGGCTCACACACTGAAGCTTTCTTT. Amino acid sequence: CASSFQGSHTEAFF.

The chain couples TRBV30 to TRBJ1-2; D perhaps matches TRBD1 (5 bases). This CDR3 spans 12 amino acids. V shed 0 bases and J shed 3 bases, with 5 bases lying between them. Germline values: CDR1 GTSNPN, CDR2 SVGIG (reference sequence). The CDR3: CAWSVQDYGYTF. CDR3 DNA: TGTGCCTGGAGTGTACAGGACTATGGCTACACCTTC.

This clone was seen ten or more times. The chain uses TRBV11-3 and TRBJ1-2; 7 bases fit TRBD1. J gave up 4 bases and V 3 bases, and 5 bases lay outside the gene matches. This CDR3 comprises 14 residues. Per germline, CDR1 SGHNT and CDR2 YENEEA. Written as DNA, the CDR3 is TGTGCCAGCAGCTTGGGACAGATCCTCTATGGCTACACCTTC. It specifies CASSLGQILYGYTF.

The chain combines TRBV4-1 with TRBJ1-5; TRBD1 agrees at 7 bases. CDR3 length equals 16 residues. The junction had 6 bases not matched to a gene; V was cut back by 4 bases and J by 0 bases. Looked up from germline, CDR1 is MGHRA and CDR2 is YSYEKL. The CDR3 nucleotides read TGCGCCAGCAGCCTCTCGACAGGGTATAGCAATCAGCCCCAGCATTTT. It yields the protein CASSLSTGYSNQPQHF.

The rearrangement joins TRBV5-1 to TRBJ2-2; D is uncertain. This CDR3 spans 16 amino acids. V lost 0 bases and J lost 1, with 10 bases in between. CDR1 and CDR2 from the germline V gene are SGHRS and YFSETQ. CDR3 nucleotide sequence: TGCGCCAGCAGCTTGGCCTGGTTTTTGAACACCGGGGAGCTGTTTTTT. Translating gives CASSLAWFLNTGELFF.

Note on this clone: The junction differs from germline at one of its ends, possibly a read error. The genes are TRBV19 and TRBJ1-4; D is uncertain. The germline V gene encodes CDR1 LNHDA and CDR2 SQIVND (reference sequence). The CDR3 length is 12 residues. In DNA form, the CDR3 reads TGTGCCACTAGTCCTTTCCGCGAAAAACTGTTTTTT. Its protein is CATSPFREKLFF.

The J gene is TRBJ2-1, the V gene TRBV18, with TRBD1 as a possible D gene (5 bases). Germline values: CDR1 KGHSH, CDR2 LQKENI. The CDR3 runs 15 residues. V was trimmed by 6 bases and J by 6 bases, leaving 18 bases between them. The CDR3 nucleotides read TGTGCCAGCTCTGGGCAGGGTATAGGGTCCAATGAGCAGTTCTTC. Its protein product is CASSGQGIGSNEQFF.

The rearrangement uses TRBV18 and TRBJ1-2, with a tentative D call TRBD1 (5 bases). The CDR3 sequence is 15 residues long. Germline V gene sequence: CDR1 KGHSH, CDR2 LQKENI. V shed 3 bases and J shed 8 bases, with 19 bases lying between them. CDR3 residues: CASSPRGGEVSGYTF. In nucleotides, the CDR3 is TGTGCCAGCTCACCCCGAGGAGGGGAGGTTTCGGGCTACACCTTC.

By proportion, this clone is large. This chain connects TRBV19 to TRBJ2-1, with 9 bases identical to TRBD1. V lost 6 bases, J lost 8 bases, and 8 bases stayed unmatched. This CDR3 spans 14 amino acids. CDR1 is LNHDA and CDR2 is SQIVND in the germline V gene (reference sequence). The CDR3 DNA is TGTGCCAGTAGACCCGGGACAGGGAACCATGAGCAGTTCTTC. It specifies CASRPGTGNHEQFF.

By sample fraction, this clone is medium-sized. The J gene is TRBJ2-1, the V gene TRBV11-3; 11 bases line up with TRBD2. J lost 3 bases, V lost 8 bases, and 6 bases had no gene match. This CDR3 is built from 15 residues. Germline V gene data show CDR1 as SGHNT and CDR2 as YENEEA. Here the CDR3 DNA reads TGTGCCAGCGGGGAAGGGACTAGCGGCTACAATGAGCAGTTCTTC. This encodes CASGEGTSGYNEQFF.

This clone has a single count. CDR3 amino acids: CASSIRPGNQPQHF. As DNA, the CDR3 is TGTGCCAGTAGTATCCGCCCAGGGAATCAGCCCCAGCATTTT. The chain employs TRBV19 and TRBJ1-5, with D perhaps matching TRBD1 (5 bases). The germline V gene has CDR1 LNHDA and CDR2 SQIVND (reference sequence). The CDR3 is 14 amino acids. V was trimmed by 3 bases and J by 4 bases, leaving 10 bases between them. The full variable domain, with the rest looked up from reference TRBV19 and TRBJ1-5, is DGGITQSPKYLFRKEGQNVTLSCEQNLNHDAMYWYRQDPGQGLRLIYYSQIVNDFQKGDIAEGYSVSREKKESFPLTVTSAQKNPTAFYLCASSIRPGNQPQHFGDGTRLSIL.

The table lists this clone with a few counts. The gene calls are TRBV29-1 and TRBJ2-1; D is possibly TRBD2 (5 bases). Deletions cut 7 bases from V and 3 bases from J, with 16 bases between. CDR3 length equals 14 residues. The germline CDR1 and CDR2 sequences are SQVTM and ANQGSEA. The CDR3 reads CSGTISGFYNEQFF. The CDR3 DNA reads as TGCAGCGGTACGATTTCGGGATTCTACAATGAGCAGTTCTTC.

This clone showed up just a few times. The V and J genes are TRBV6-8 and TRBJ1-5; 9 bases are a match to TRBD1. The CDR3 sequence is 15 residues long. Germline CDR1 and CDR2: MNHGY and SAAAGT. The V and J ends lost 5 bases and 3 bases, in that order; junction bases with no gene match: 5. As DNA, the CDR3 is TGTGCCAGCAGTCACAGGGGGCAGGCCAATCAGCCCCAGCATTTT. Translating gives CASSHRGQANQPQHF.

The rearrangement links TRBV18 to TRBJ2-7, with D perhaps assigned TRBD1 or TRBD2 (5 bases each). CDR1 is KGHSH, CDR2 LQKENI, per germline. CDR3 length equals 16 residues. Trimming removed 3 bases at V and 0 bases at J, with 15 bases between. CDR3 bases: TGTGCCAGCTCACCCCCCCGGGGCGAAAGCTCCTACGAGCAGTACTTC. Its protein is CASSPPRGESSYEQYF.

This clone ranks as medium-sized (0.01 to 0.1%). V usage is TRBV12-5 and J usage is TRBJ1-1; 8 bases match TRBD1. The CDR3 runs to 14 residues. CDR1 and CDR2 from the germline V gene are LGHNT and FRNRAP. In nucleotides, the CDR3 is TGTGCCAGCACAGAGGGACAGGTGAACACTGAAGCTTTCTTT. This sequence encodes CASTEGQVNTEAFF.

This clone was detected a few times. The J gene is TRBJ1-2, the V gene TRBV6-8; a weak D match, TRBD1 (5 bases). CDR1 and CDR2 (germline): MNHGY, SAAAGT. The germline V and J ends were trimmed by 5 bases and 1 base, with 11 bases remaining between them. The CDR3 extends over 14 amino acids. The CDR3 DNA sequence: TGTGCCAGCAGTCCCCCGACAGATAACTATGGCTACACCTTC. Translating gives CASSPPTDNYGYTF.

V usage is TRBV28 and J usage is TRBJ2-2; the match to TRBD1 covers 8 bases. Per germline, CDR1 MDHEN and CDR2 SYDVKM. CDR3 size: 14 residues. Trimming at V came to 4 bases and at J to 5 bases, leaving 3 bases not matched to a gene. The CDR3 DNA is TGTGCCAGCAGTTCACAGGGGGAGACCGGGGAGCTGTTTTTT. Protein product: CASSSQGETGELFF.

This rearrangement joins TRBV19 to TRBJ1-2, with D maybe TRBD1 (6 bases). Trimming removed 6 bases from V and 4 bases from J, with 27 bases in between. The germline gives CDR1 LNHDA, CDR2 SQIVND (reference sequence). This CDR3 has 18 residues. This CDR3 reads CASSGILLGALSGYGYTF. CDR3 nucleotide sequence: TGTGCCAGTAGCGGCATACTTCTGGGGGCCCTTTCCGGCTATGGCTACACCTTC.

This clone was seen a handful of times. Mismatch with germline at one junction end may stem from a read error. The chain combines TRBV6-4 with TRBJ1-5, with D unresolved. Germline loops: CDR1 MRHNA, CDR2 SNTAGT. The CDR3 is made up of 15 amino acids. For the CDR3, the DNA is TGTGCCATCAGTGAGTCCGGACTCACGAATCAGCCCCAGCATTTT. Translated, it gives CAISESGLTNQPQHF.

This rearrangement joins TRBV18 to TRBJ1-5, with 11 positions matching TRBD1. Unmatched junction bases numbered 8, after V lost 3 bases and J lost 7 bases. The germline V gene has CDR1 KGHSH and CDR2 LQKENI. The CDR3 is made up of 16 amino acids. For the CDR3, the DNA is TGTGCCAGCTCACCGTTAGGGACAGGGGGTGAGCAGCCCCAGCATTTT. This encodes CASSPLGTGGEQPQHF.

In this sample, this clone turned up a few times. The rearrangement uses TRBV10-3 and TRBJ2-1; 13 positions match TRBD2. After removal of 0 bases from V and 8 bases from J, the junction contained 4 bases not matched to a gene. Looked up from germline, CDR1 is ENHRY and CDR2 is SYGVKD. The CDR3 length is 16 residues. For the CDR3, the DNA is TGTGCCATCAGTGAGTCGAGTGGACTAGCGGGAGATGAGCAGTTCTTC. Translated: CAISESSGLAGDEQFF.

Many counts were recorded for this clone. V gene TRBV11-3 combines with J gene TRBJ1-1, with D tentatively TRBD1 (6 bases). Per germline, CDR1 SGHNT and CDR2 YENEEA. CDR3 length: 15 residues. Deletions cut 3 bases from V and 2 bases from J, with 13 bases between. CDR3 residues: CASSFIVQGNTEAFF. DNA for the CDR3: TGTGCCAGCAGCTTTATCGTACAGGGTAACACTGAAGCTTTCTTT.

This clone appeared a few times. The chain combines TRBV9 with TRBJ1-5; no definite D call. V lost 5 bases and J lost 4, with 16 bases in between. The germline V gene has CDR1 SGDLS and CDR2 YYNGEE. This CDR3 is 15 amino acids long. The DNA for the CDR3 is TGTGCCAGCAGTGAGTCGGGCAGTGGGAATCAGCCCCAGCATTTT. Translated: CASSESGSGNQPQHF.

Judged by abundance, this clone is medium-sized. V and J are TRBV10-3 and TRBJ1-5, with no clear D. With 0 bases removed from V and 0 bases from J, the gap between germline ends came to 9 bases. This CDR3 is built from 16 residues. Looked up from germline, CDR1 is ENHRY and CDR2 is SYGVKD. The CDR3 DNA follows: TGTGCCATCAGTGAGTCGAACGGGAATAGCAATCAGCCCCAGCATTTT. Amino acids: CAISESNGNSNQPQHF.

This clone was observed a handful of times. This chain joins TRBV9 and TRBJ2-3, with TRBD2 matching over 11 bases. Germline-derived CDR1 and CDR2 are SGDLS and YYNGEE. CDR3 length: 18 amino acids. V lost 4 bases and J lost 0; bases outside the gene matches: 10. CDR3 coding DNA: TGTGCCAGCAGCCCTCCGATGGGACTAGCGGAAAGCACAGATACGCAGTATTTT. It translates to CASSPPMGLAESTDTQYF.